Shown below are 13 T cell receptor beta chains from a single sample sequenced in a study of cytomegalovirus exposure and HLA in healthy donors. Primers for the PCR totalled 60 Vbeta and 13 Jbeta. The assay was immunoSEQ multiplex PCR, and TCRdb's table has in-frame clones only and misses some. The table records about 130,000 clones, over 65% of them present only once. The sequenced material came from PBMCs. The source is a man in his forties or fifties in good health and CMV-seronegative.

V and J are TRBV6-1 and TRBJ2-3; D remains ambiguous. Looked up from germline, CDR1 is MNHNS and CDR2 is SASEGT. V was shortened by 5 bases and J by 4 bases, with 13 bases between the two germline ends. This CDR3 has 14 residues. The CDR3 DNA reads TGTGCCAGCAGTAAACTACCGACCTCAGATACGCAGTATTTT. Amino acid sequence: CASSKLPTSDTQYF.

The rearrangement uses TRBV11-2 and TRBJ2-2, with 7 bases that match TRBD1. The junction had 3 bases not matched to a gene; V was cut back by 1 base and J by 4 bases. CDR1 SGHAT and CDR2 FQNNGV come from the germline V gene. This CDR3 has 15 residues. DNA of the CDR3: TGTGCCAGCAGCTTAGTGACAGGGCCCACCGGGGAGCTGTTTTTT. Translated: CASSLVTGPTGELFF.

The chain combines TRBV7-9 with TRBJ1-1, with TRBD1 matching over 7 bases. The germline gives CDR1 SEHNR, CDR2 FQNEAQ (reference sequence). CDR3 length equals 15 residues. V shed 5 bases and J 2 bases; nucleotides not matched to a gene: 8. For the CDR3, the DNA is TGTGCCAGCAGCCAATCGGGACAGACCAACACTGAAGCTTTCTTT. Encoded protein: CASSQSGQTNTEAFF.

The chain couples TRBV2 to TRBJ2-2; TRBD2 aligns across 8 bases. CDR3 size: 15 residues. Per germline, CDR1 SNHLY and CDR2 FYNNEI. V lost 5 bases, J lost 6 bases, and 8 bases stayed unmatched. CDR3 nucleotide sequence: TGTGCCAGCAGTCCAAACCGGGGGGGGTCCGGGGAGCTGTTTTTT. Its translation is CASSPNRGGSGELFF.

This sequence joins TRBV2 and TRBJ2-3; 15 nucleotides align to TRBD2. The germline V gene has CDR1 SNHLY and CDR2 FYNNEI. The CDR3 sequence is 18 residues long. The junction had 7 bases not matched to a gene; V was cut back by 5 bases and J by 1 base. The CDR3: CASSSWTSGGAGTDTQYF. The CDR3 nucleotides read TGTGCCAGCAGTTCATGGACTAGCGGGGGGGCCGGCACAGATACGCAGTATTTT.

To note about this clone: One junction end disagrees with the germline gene, perhaps due to a read error. The chain links TRBV7-9 to TRBJ1-2; 11 nucleotides match TRBD1. The CDR3 spans 14 residues. CDR1 is SEHNR, CDR2 FQNEAQ, per germline (reference sequence). The CDR3 sequence: CSSSFGQGAYGYTF. CDR3 sequence (DNA): TGTTCCAGCAGCTTCGGACAGGGGGCCTATGGCTACACCTTC. The complete variable domain, with remaining parts taken from reference TRBV7-9 and TRBJ1-2, reads DTGVSQNPRHKITKRGQNVTFRCDPISEHNRLYWYRQTLGQGPEFLTYFQNEAQLEKSRLLSDRFSAERPKGSFSTLEIQRTEQGDSAMYLCSSSFGQGAYGYTFGSGTRLTVV.

This clone was counted once. This chain uses TRBV5-1 with TRBJ1-4; 8 nucleotides line up with TRBD1. The germline V gene encodes CDR1 SGHRS and CDR2 YFSETQ. The CDR3 sequence is 15 residues long. The V and J ends lost 3 bases and 8 bases, in that order; junction bases with no gene match: 9. CDR3 nucleotides: TGCGCCAGCAGCTCTCCGACAGGGGACAGGGAAAAACTGTTTTTT. Its protein is CASSSPTGDREKLFF.

The table lists this clone with a count of one. This rearrangement joins TRBV2 to TRBJ2-4; D is possibly TRBD1 (6 bases). CDR3 length: 17 amino acids. Trimming pared 6 bases from V and 1 base from J, leaving 19 bases between. CDR1 is SNHLY and CDR2 is FYNNEI in the germline V gene. The CDR3 coding sequence is TGTGCCAGCAGACCCGGGACACAGAAAAGCGCCAAAAACATTCAGTACTTC. Amino acids: CASRPGTQKSAKNIQYF.

The chain links TRBV28 to TRBJ2-7, with D perhaps TRBD2 (6 bases). Trimming removed 4 bases from V and 2 bases from J, with 12 bases in between. The CDR3 consists of 14 residues. CDR1 is MDHEN and CDR2 is SYDVKM in the germline V gene. The CDR3 bases are TGTGCCAGCAGTTCCCGGGACTTAACCTACGAGCAGTACTTC. Protein sequence: CASSSRDLTYEQYF.

V and J are TRBV5-5 and TRBJ2-7, with 7 bases lining up with TRBD1. The CDR3 spans 14 residues. Germline V CDR1 and CDR2: SGHKS, YYEKEE (reference sequence). The J segment lost 3 bases and the V segment lost 4 bases, leaving 7 bases of the junction unmatched. The CDR3 sequence is CASSGSGGRYEQYF. The CDR3 DNA reads TGTGCCAGCAGCGGGTCAGGGGGTCGCTACGAGCAGTACTTC.

V usage is TRBV4-3 and J usage is TRBJ2-7; perhaps TRBD1 as D (6 bases). The CDR3 consists of 14 residues. Between the trimmed V and J ends, which lost 3 bases and 2 bases, there was a span of 11 bases. Germline V gene data show CDR1 as LGHNA and CDR2 as YSLEER. The CDR3 DNA is TGCGCCAGCAGCCAGGACAGAGGGCCCTACGAGCAGTACTTC. This sequence encodes CASSQDRGPYEQYF.

The chain links TRBV9 to TRBJ2-1; 8 bases fit TRBD2. The CDR3 has 15 residues. With V trimmed by 5 bases and J by 3 bases, 7 bases remained unmatched. Germline values: CDR1 SGDLS, CDR2 YYNGEE. The CDR3 DNA sequence: TGTGCCAGCAGTCCCAGCGGGAGTATCTACAATGAGCAGTTCTTC. This sequence encodes CASSPSGSIYNEQFF. Variable domain in full (rest from reference TRBV9 and TRBJ2-1): DSGVTQTPKHLITATGQRVTLRCSPRSGDLSVYWYQQSLDQGLQFLIQYYNGEERAKGNILERFSAQQFPDLHSELNLSSLELGDSALYFCASSPSGSIYNEQFFGPGTRLTVL.

The chain is built from TRBV4-1 and TRBJ2-5; the match to TRBD2 covers 7 bases. The CDR3 is 15 amino acids. Trimming removed 2 bases from V and 2 bases from J; junction bases left unmatched: 5. Germline V gene sequence: CDR1 MGHRA, CDR2 YSYEKL. CDR3: CASSQKGLLQETQYF. CDR3 in DNA: TGCGCCAGCAGCCAAAAGGGACTACTACAAGAGACCCAGTACTTC.